The entry below gives a single TCR beta chain sequence along with its context. The data are from a study of blood T cell repertoires in COVID-19. The CDR3 consists of 16 residues. With 5 bases removed from V and 0 bases from J, the gap between germline ends came to 14 bases. CDR1 and CDR2 from the germline V gene are MRHNA and SNTAGT. TCRdb's table, derived via immunoSEQ multiplex PCR, lists solely in-frame clones and lacks some. The sample has some 97,000 clones; roughly 92% are singletons. The sample comprised peripheral blood. This sequence joins TRBV6-4 and TRBJ2-1; D possibly corresponds to TRBD2 (6 bases). This receptor was identified in a man in his 70s with acute or convalescent COVID-19. For the CDR3, the DNA is TGTGCCAGCAGTATCTACCCGGGAGACTCCTACAATGAGCAGTTCTTC. It translates to CASSIYPGDSYNEQFF.